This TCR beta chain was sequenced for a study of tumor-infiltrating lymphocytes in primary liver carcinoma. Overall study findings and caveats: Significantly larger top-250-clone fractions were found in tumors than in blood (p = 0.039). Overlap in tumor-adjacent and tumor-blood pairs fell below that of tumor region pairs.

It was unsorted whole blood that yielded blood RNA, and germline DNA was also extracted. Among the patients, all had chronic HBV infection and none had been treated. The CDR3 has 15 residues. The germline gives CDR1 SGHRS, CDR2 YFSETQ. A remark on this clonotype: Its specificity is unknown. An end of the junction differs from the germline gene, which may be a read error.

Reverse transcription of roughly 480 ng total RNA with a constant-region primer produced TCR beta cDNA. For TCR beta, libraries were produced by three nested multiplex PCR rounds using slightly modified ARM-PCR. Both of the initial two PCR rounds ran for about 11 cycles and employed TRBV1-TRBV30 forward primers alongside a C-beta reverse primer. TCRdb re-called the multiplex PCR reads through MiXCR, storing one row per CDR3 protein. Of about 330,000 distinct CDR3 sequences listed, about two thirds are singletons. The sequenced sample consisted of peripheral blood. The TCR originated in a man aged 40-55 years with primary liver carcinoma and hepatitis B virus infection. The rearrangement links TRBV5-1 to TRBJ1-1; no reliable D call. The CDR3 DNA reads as TGCACCAGCAGCTTGATGGACTCACCGAACACTGAGGCTTTCTTT. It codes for CTSSLMDSPNTEAFF.